This T cell receptor beta chain was recovered during a study of Ad26.COV2.S vaccination and SARS-CoV-2 variants. Study-level information: Among those in the COV1001 Ad26.COV2.S trial arm was the donor. Ad26.COV2.S was injected intramuscularly once or twice, 56 days apart. The study's findings and limits: Possible underestimation of total T cell responses by the TCR breadth and depth analyses was noted.

Generated by immunoSEQ multiplex PCR, the TCRdb table keeps only in-frame clones and is missing some. The repertoire has some 240,000 clones, about 83% of them found once; the top ten carry less than 3.5%. Treatment indicated: 19 received Ad26.COV2.S at low or high dose, single or two shots; 5 received placebo; per-sample allocation not given. After the first vaccine or placebo injection, samples were drawn on day 63. Vaccination employed an Ad26 vector expressing the Wuhan-strain SARS-CoV-2 spike. Points on this clone: What it binds is unknown.

This sequence originates from a person aged 18 to 59 who received the Ad26.COV2.S COVID-19 vaccine or a placebo. The sample was peripheral blood, taken in a trial of Ad26.COV2.S vaccine versus placebo.

CDR3 nucleotide sequence: TGTGCCAGCAGCGACTACAGGGAACCTAATGAAAAACTGTTTTTT. This codes for CASSDYREPNEKLFF. This chain links TRBV7-9 with TRBJ1-4; possible D gene TRBD1, 6 bases. The V end lost 5 bases, the J end lost 3 bases, and 13 bases lay between the germline ends. Germline CDR1 reads SEHNR; CDR2 reads FQNEAQ (reference sequence). The CDR3 is 15 residues long.